This entry concerns a single T cell receptor (beta chain). What it recognizes is unknown. The sample originates from a study of cytomegalovirus exposure and HLA in healthy donors. The overall study: As released early, the data held 70 million to 100 million unique TCRs from HLA-typed donors. Whole-study results and caveats: Reportedly, diagnosis of cytomegalovirus status by the classifier showed high specificity and sensitivity. 87-base-pair reads could not separate some V segments, including TRBV6-2 and TRBV6-3.

CDR1 and CDR2 from the germline V gene are MGHRA and YSYEKL. The V and J ends lost 4 bases and 5 bases, in that order; junction bases with no gene match: 1. CDR3 length: 12 residues. Vbeta (60) and Jbeta (13) primers were used in the PCR. Original analysis: Per a later analysis, the number of unique TCR beta chains was around 79 million, of which 9 million to 12 million were shared. Method: immunoSEQ multiplex PCR; TCRdb's copy keeps in-frame clones and lacks some. The V and J calls and clone size are taken from that table; D and trimming were inferred from the DNA. This sample has more than 200,000 clones, with over 75% found just once.

Sequenced sample: PBMCs. This clonotype was sampled from a human donor in good health. V and J are TRBV4-1 and TRBJ2-7; 8 bases are a match to TRBD2. CDR3 coding DNA: TGCGCCAGCAGCCCGGGGGGGCACGAGCAGTACTTC. Its protein product is CASSPGGHEQYF.